This T cell receptor (beta chain) was retrieved from a study of cytomegalovirus exposure and HLA in healthy donors. Study background: In an earlier analysis, 95 million to 140 million unique TCR beta sequences were found from about 180 million T cells.

CDR1 is LNHNV, CDR2 YYDKDF, per germline (reference sequence). The CDR3 is 15 residues long. V was clipped by 0 bases and J by 0 bases, with 8 bases between them. Comment on this clone: Antigen: not known.

Study-level results: TCR beta V- and J-gene trimming was later associated with a missense DCLRE1C variant. The analysis excluded some indistinguishable V segments, including TRBV6-2 and TRBV6-3. A later analysis reportedly found that, within productive TCRs, an Asian-associated ancestry cluster had fewer N-insertions than the mean observed across the approximately 700 donors.

In the PCR, 60 Vbeta and 13 Jbeta primers were used. Measured with immunoSEQ multiplex PCR; TCRdb has only the in-frame clones, and not every one. The sample includes tens of thousands of clones, roughly 82% of them seen just once. The specimen sequenced was PBMCs. The rearrangement joins TRBV15 to TRBJ2-5; D perhaps matches TRBD1 (5 bases). This receptor was identified in a man between 18 and 35 years old in good health and CMV-seronegative. This CDR3 is CATSRDGRDQETQYF. CDR3 in DNA: TGTGCCACCAGCAGAGATGGCAGGGACCAAGAGACCCAGTACTTC.